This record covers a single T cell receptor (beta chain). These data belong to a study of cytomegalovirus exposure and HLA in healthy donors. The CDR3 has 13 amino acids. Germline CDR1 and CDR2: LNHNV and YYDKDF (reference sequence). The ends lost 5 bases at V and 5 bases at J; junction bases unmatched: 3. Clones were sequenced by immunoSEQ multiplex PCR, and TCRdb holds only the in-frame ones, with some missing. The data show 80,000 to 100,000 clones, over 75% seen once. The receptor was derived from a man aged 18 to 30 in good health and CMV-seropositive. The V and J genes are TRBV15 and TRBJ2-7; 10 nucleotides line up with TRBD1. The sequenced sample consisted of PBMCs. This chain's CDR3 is CATSGTGVHEQYF. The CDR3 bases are TGTGCCACCAGCGGGACAGGGGTTCACGAGCAGTACTTC.